Below are 9 T cell receptor beta chains sequenced from a single sample in a study of long-term antiretroviral therapy in people with HIV. The assay used was immunoSEQ (version v3.0), run at survey level. Generated by immunoSEQ multiplex PCR, the TCRdb table keeps only in-frame clones and is missing some. The table includes thousands of clones, 82% detected once. The sample consisted of unsorted PBMCs, taken 0.1 years after starting antiretroviral therapy. All receptors derive from a man aged 35 to 55 with HIV.

The rearrangement joins TRBV5-5 to TRBJ1-5; maybe TRBD1 (5 bases). Per germline, CDR1 SGHKS and CDR2 YYEKEE (reference sequence). The CDR3 consists of 15 residues. V lost 4 bases to trimming and J lost 2 bases, with 13 bases between them. CDR3 loop: CASSAGVGRNQPQHF. The CDR3 DNA reads TGTGCCAGCAGCGCGGGGGTAGGGCGCAATCAGCCCCAGCATTTT.

The chain combines TRBV11-2 with TRBJ2-7; tentative D call: TRBD2 (7 bases). The CDR3 sequence is 12 residues long. Germline assignment: CDR1 SGHAT and CDR2 FQNNGV. With 5 bases removed from V and 7 bases from J, the gap between germline ends came to 12 bases. The CDR3 DNA reads as TGTGCCAGCAGCCTAGGGGGGGGTGAGCAGTACTTC. Protein product: CASSLGGGEQYF.

The J gene is TRBJ2-2, the V gene TRBV4-1; 8 nucleotides line up with TRBD1. After removal of 5 bases from V and 3 bases from J, the junction contained 8 bases not matched to a gene. CDR3 length: 16 residues. Germline CDR1 and CDR2: MGHRA and YSYEKL. CDR3 DNA sequence: TGCGCCAGCAGCTCAAAACAGGGGGGCTACACCGGGGAGCTGTTTTTT. This codes for CASSSKQGGYTGELFF.

This clone was picked up one time. The J gene is TRBJ1-2, the V gene TRBV5-1, with TRBD1 as a possible D gene (5 bases). Germline values: CDR1 SGHRS, CDR2 YFSETQ. The CDR3 contains 13 residues. V lost 4 bases, J lost 7 bases, and 14 bases lay in between. In nucleotides, the CDR3 is TGCGCCAGCAGCCCGACCGTGGGACTTGGCTACACCTTC. It translates to CASSPTVGLGYTF.

CDR3 in amino acids: CANKRTANTEAFF. In DNA form, the CDR3 reads TGTGCCAACAAAAGGACAGCGAACACTGAAGCTTTCTTT. The rearrangement uses TRBV2 and TRBJ1-1, with D possibly matching TRBD1 (6 bases). Trimming stripped 10 bases from V and 1 base from J, with 13 bases between. Germline V gene lookup returns CDR1 SNHLY and CDR2 FYNNEI. This CDR3 is built from 13 residues. Using reference TRBV2 and TRBJ1-1 for the parts outside the CDR3, the full variable domain is EPEVTQTPSHQVTQMGQEVILRCVPISNHLYFYWYRQILGQKVEFLVSFYNNEISEKSEIFDDQFSVERPDGSNFTLKIRSTKLEDSAMYFCANKRTANTEAFFGQGTRLTVV.

The chain recombines TRBV11-2 with TRBJ1-6; 10 positions agree with TRBD1. Germline V gives CDR1 SGHAT, CDR2 FQNNGV. The CDR3 sequence is 16 residues long. The J segment lost 8 bases and the V segment lost 0 bases, leaving 4 bases of the junction unmatched. The CDR3 DNA reads as TGTGCCAGCAGCTTAGATGCCGGGACAGGGGATTCACCCCTCCACTTT. Translation: CASSLDAGTGDSPLHF. Complete variable domain (other parts from reference TRBV11-2 and TRBJ1-6): EAGVAQSPRYKIIEKRQSVAFWCNPISGHATLYWYQQILGQGPKLLIQFQNNGVVDDSQLPKDRFSAERLKGVDSTLKIQPAKLEDSAVYLCASSLDAGTGDSPLHFGNGTRLTVT.

A note on this clone: Other nucleotide sequences in the sample specify the same CDR3. The rearrangement uses TRBV30 and TRBJ1-5, with D possibly being TRBD1 (5 bases). The CDR3 covers 13 residues. Germline CDR1 GTSNPN, CDR2 SVGIG (reference sequence). The V end was cut by 0 bases, the J end by 7 bases, with 10 bases between. The CDR3: CAWSVQGGQPQHF. The DNA of the CDR3 is TGTGCCTGGAGTGTCCAGGGCGGACAGCCCCAGCATTTT.

V and J are TRBV11-2 and TRBJ2-1; D is uncertain. V lost 0 bases to trimming and J lost 0 bases, with 6 bases between them. Germline CDR1 reads SGHAT; CDR2 reads FQNNGV. This CDR3 comprises 15 residues. The CDR3 DNA follows: TGTGCCAGCAGCTTAGAAGTCAGCTCCTACAATGAGCAGTTCTTC. Its translation: CASSLEVSSYNEQFF.

The rearrangement uses TRBV25-1 and TRBJ2-2, with 7 bases fitting TRBD1. In germline, CDR1 is MGHDK, CDR2 SYGVNS. The junction had 4 bases not matched to a gene; V was cut back by 3 bases and J by 0 bases. The CDR3 length is 16 residues. The CDR3 loop is CASSDLGQTNTGELFF. Written as DNA, the CDR3 is TGTGCCAGCAGTGACCTGGGACAGACGAACACCGGGGAGCTGTTTTTT.